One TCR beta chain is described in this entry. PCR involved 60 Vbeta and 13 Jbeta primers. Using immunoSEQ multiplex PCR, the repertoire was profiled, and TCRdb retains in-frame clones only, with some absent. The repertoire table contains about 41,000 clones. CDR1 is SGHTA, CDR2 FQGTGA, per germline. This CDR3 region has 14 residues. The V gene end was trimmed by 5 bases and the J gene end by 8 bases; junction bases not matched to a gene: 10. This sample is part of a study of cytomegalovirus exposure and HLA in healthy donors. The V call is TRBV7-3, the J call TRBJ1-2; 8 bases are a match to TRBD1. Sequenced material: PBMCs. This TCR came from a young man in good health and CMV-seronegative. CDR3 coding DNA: TGTGCCAGCAGCCCCATGGACAGGGATGAAGGCTACACCTTC. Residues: CASSPMDRDEGYTF.